The text below deals with one T cell receptor (beta chain). What it binds is not known. One end of the junction is discordant with germline, which a read error may explain. The data are from a study of cytomegalovirus exposure and HLA in healthy donors. CDR1 is SEHNR, CDR2 FQNEAQ, per germline (reference sequence). The length of the CDR3 is 15 residues. Primers included in the PCR were 60 Vbeta and 13 Jbeta primers. The assay was immunoSEQ multiplex PCR, and TCRdb's table has in-frame clones only and misses some. Altogether fewer than 200,000 clones are present, 87% being singletons, with the ten largest covering roughly 0.98%. General study points: Among the most significant clusters, several appeared linked to common viral pathogens in a later analysis.

The rearrangement links TRBV7-9 to TRBJ1-2, with D uncertain. The receptor comes from a boy aged 2 to 10 in good health and CMV-seronegative. Source material: PBMCs. The CDR3 nucleotides are TGTTCCAGCAGCTTAACTATGGAGAGCTGGCGGGGCTACACCTTC. Amino acids: CSSSLTMESWRGYTF.